The clone carrying this T cell receptor beta chain was detected many times. The antigen remains undetermined. This sample is part of a study of identical twins' blood T cells. Findings of the study overall: Twin repertoire similarity may partly reflect shared environment. Twins shared more top CDR3 clonotypes than unrelated donors did.

TCRdb re-called the 5' RACE reads through MiXCR, storing one row per CDR3 protein. The sample consists of roughly 340,000 distinct CDR3 sequences, approximately 30% of them appearing once. Material for sequencing was PBMCs. This TCR derives from a woman aged 18-55 years in good health.

Here the CDR3 DNA reads TGTGCCAGCAGCGGAAGCCGGGACCAAGAGACCCAGTACTTC. It translates to CASSGSRDQETQYF. The rearrangement joins TRBV7-9 to TRBJ2-5; D is undetermined. Germline V gene sequence: CDR1 SEHNR, CDR2 FQNEAQ (reference sequence). Trimming shortened V by 5 bases and J by 0 bases, and 10 bases separated the two germline ends. The CDR3 has 14 amino acids.